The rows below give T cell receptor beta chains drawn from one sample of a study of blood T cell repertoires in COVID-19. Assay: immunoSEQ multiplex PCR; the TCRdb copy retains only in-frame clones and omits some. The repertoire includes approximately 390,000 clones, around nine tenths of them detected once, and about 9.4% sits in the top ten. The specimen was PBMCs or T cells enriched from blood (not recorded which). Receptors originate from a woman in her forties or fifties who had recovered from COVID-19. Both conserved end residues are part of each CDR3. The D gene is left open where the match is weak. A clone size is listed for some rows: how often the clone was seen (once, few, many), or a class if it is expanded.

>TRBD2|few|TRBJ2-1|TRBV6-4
TGTGCCAGCAGTGACTCAGCGGGGGGGCACAATGAGCAGTTCTTC
CASSDSAGGHNEQFF
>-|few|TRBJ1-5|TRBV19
TGTGCCAGTAGCACCACCCCAGGGGCCAATCAGCCCCAGCATTTT
CASSTTPGANQPQHF
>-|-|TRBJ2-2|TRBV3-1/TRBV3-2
TGTGCCAGCAGCCAAGTTGACAGGGGGGAGCTGTTTTTT
CASSQVDRGELFF
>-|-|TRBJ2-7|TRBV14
TGTGCCAGCAGCCAAGATCTAGCTTCTTACGAGCAGTACTTC
CASSQDLASYEQYF
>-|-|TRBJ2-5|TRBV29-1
TGCAGCCTGCGCCACCCCGGCGGGACCCAGTACTTC
CSLRHPGGTQYF
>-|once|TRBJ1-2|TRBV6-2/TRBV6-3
TGTGCCAGCAGTTACTCATCGGGCCAGGGCTATGGCTACACCTTC
CASSYSSGQGYGYTF
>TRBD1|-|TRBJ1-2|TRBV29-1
TGCAGCGTGGGGACAGGGAAGTTCGGCTACACCTTC
CSVGTGKFGYTF
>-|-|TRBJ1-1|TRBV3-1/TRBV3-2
TGTGCCAGCAGCCCCAGCCGAGGGGGAACCACTGAAGCTTTCTTT
CASSPSRGGTTEAFF
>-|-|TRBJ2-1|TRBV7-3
TGTGCCAGCAGCTTAACCGTAACCTACAATGAGCAGTTCTTC
CASSLTVTYNEQFF
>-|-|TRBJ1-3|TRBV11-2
TGTGCCAGCAGCTTAGAACGGGGGGGACGAAACACCATATATTTT
CASSLERGGRNTIYF
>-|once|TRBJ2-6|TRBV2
TGTGCCGGCACAGGGTTCGGGGCCAACGTCCTGACTTTC
CAGTGFGANVLTF
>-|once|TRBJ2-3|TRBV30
TGTGCCTGGAGTGTCTCAGAGACAATAGATACGCAGTATTTT
CAWSVSETIDTQYF
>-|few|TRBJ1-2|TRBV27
TGTGCCAGCAGTCTTAACAGGGCCGGCCTGTCTGGCTACACCTTC
CASSLNRAGLSGYTF
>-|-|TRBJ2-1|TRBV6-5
TGTGCCAGCACTACTACGGGGGGCGGATACAATGAGCAGTTCTTC
CASTTTGGGYNEQFF
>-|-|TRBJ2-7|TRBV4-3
TGCGCCAGCAGCCAAGACCCCACAGGGTCGTACGAGCAGTACTTC
CASSQDPTGSYEQYF
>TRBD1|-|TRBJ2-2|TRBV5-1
TGCGCCAGCAGCTTGTCGACAGGGGTCGGGGAGCTGTTTTTT
CASSLSTGVGELFF
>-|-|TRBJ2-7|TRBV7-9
TGTGCCAGCAGCTCTGTCTACGAGCAGTACTTC
CASSSVYEQYF
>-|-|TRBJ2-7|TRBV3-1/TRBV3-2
TGTGCCAGCAGCCATTTCAGCGGACAGTCCTACGAGCAGTACTTC
CASSHFSGQSYEQYF
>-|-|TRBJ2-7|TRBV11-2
TGTGCCAGCAGCCCCCTGGCAGTTGGCTACGAGCAGTACTTC
CASSPLAVGYEQYF
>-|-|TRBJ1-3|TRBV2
TGTGCCAGCAGGGAGGGGGGAAACACCATATATTTT
CASREGGNTIYF
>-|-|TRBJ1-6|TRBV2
TGTGCCAGCAGTGACTCGGTCCCGAGGAGCTCCTATAATTCACCCCTCCACTTT
CASSDSVPRSSYNSPLHF
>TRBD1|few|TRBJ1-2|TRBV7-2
TGTGCCAGCAGCCCACAGGGGGCTTTTGGCTACACCTTC
CASSPQGAFGYTF
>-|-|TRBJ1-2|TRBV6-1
TGTGCCAGCAGTGAAGCGGGGGGACTCCCCTATGGCTACACCTTC
CASSEAGGLPYGYTF
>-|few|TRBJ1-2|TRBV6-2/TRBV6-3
TGTGCCAGCAGTTACAAGCCGGACTATGGCTACACCTTC
CASSYKPDYGYTF
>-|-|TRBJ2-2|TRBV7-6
TGTGCCAGCAGCTTAGACTTAAACACCGGGGAGCTGTTTTTT
CASSLDLNTGELFF
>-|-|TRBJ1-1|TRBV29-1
TGCAGCGTTGCGGGGGTCACTGAAGCTTTCTTT
CSVAGVTEAFF
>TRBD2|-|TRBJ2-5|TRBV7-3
TGTGCCAGCAGCCCACGACCTACAGCGGGGGCAGAGACCCAGTACTTC
CASSPRPTAGAETQYF
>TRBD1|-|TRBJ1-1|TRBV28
TGTGCCAGCAGGGGAGGACAGGGGGACACTGAAGCTTTCTTT
CASRGGQGDTEAFF
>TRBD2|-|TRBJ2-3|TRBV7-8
TGTGCCAGCAGCTCCCCCCTAGCGGGGAGCACAGATACGCAGTATTTT
CASSSPLAGSTDTQYF
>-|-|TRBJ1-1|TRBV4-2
TGTGCCAGCAGGCGGGACACTGAAGCTTTCTTT
CASRRDTEAFF
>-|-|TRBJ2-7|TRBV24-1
TGTGCCACCAGTGACCCCGGCAGGGGCTACGAGCAGTACTTC
CATSDPGRGYEQYF
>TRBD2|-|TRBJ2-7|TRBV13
TGTGCCAGCAGCTCGGGACTAGGTGACTACGAGCAGTACTTC
CASSSGLGDYEQYF
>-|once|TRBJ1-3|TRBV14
TGTGCCAGCAGCCATACCCCGCCGGCGGTTGGAAACACCATATATTTT
CASSHTPPAVGNTIYF
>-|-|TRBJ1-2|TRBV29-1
TGCAGCGTTGAAGATCGACAGGTAGATGGCTACACCTTC
CSVEDRQVDGYTF
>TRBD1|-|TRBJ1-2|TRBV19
TGTGCCAGTAGTAGCACAGGGGGAACCCGGATCGCTAACTATGGCTACACCTTC
CASSSTGGTRIANYGYTF
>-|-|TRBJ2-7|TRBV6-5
TGTGCCAGCAGACGCCGTCAGGGTTCCTACGAGCAGTACTTC
CASRRRQGSYEQYF
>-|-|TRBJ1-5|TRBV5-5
TGTGCCAGCAGCTTGTTGGCAGAGGATCAGCCCCAGCATTTT
CASSLLAEDQPQHF
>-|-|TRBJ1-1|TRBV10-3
TGTGCCATCAGTGAGCCGCGGGCGGCGGGGTCAGCTTTCTTT
CAISEPRAAGSAFF
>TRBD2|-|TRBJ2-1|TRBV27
TGTGCCAGCAGTTCCCTAGCGGGGTTCAATGAGCAGTTCTTC
CASSSLAGFNEQFF
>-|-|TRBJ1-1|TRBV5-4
TGTGCCAGCAGCCGGACTAGCCTCGGCGCTGAAGCTTTCTTT
CASSRTSLGAEAFF
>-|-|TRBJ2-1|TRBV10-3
TGTGCCATCAGTGGCTTCAGTGGCACCTACAATGAGCAGTTCTTC
CAISGFSGTYNEQFF
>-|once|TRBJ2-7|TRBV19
TGTGCCAGTAGTTTACAGGGATTCGGCTACGAGCAGTACTTC
CASSLQGFGYEQYF
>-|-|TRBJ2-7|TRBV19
TGTGCCAGTAGTATCGGTGGCGGTACCTACGAGCAGTACTTC
CASSIGGGTYEQYF